This TCR beta chain came from a study of T cells in Graves' hyperthyroidism and ophthalmopathy. The CDR3 is 16 amino acids. Per germline, CDR1 SEHNR and CDR2 FQNEAQ (reference sequence). The V segment lost 6 bases and the J segment 2 bases; nucleotides outside the gene matches: 10. The diagnoses drew upon clinical symptoms, serum thyroxine and TRAb, thyroid ultrasound and orbital computed tomography. PBMCs were derived from approximately 10 ml fresh peripheral blood. RNA transcripts were the template for amplifying TCR beta CDR3 regions. First-round RT-PCR with HTBI primers amplified the TCR CDR3 region. TCRdb analysed the multiplex PCR reads with MiXCR anew, one entry per CDR3 protein. Of about 640,000 distinct CDR3 sequences listed, roughly 14% are singletons. The table lists this clonotype with many counts.

The source material was blood. This TCR derives from a woman between 45 and 65 years old with Graves' ophthalmopathy. The V gene is TRBV7-9, the J gene TRBJ2-1, with 7 bases lining up with TRBD2. This chain's CDR3 is CASRPRDYPTYNEQFF. CDR3 DNA sequence: TGTGCCAGCAGGCCTCGGGACTACCCTACCTACAATGAGCAGTTCTTC.